This T cell receptor beta chain stems from a study of blood T cell repertoires in COVID-19. Overall study: In each case, the material was cDNA or gDNA derived from T cells, B-cell-depleted T cells, or PBMCs.

V gave up 5 bases and J gave up 6 bases, with 7 bases separating them. The V gene's germline CDR1 is SEHNR and CDR2 FQNEAQ (reference sequence). The CDR3 contains 11 residues. Assignment of participants to cohorts was predicated upon participant-reported clinical history. Clones were sequenced by immunoSEQ multiplex PCR, and TCRdb holds only the in-frame ones, with some missing. The sample lists 200,000 to 250,000 clones, under 90% occurring once. This TCR was sampled from a man aged 60-69 years who had recovered from COVID-19. The sample was PBMCs or T cells enriched from blood (not recorded which). The chain recombines TRBV7-9 with TRBJ1-1; D call uncertain. The CDR3 loop is CASSRQAEAFF. The CDR3 DNA reads as TGTGCCAGCAGCCGTCAGGCTGAAGCTTTCTTT.